The clone carrying this T cell receptor (beta chain) was detected a few times. This sample was included in a study of cytotoxic CD8 clonotypes in ibrutinib-treated CLL. Study background: The study recorded mean values of around 250,000 productive templates and approximately 94,000 productive rearrangements per sample.

The assay was immunoSEQ multiplex PCR, and TCRdb's table has in-frame clones only and misses some. The data contain approximately 45,000 clones, under 75% of them singletons. The CDR3 contains 16 residues. V was clipped by 0 bases and J by 10 bases, with 17 bases between them. In germline, CDR1 is SGDLS, CDR2 YYNGEE. For TCR beta libraries, around 2 micrograms of genomic DNA were obtained from cryopreserved PBMCs. The sequencing used PBMCs, collected after 12 months of ibrutinib treatment. This TCR was recovered from a human donor with chronic lymphocytic leukemia. The chain recombines TRBV9 with TRBJ1-6; maybe TRBD1 (6 bases). DNA for the CDR3: TGTGCCAGCAGCGTAGCCCCGGGCCAGGGGTGGTCACCCCTCCACTTT. It encodes CASSVAPGQGWSPLHF.